This T cell receptor (beta chain) was retrieved from a study of T-cell memory formation after mild COVID-19. Study in general: TCR clusters were mostly confined to one donor each. Study-level results: Mainly CM and EM harbored the contracting CD4+ clones; mainly EMRA harbored the CD8+ ones.

Comment on this clonotype: Its cognate antigen is unknown.

Using constant-segment primers, 5'RACE produced TCR alpha and TCR beta cDNA libraries carrying sample barcodes and UMIs. One entry per CDR3 protein, called by TCRdb with MiXCR from the 5' RACE reads. The table has roughly 200,000 distinct CDR3 sequences, 15% to 20% seen once; the top ten hold around 2%. The CDR3 runs 15 residues. The junction had 3 bases not matched to a gene; V was cut back by 6 bases and J by 2 bases. J is TRBJ2-3 and V is TRBV12-3 or TRBV12-4; 12 bases map to TRBD1. Sequenced material: PBMCs or a T cell subset sorted from them (not recorded which). The sequence was obtained from an adult woman who had mild COVID-19 (a few samples of this study predate the infection). Cell type and time point are not known. The CDR3 loop reads CASRTGQGATDTQYF. The CDR3 DNA is TGTGCCAGCAGAACGGGACAGGGGGCCACAGATACGCAGTATTTT.